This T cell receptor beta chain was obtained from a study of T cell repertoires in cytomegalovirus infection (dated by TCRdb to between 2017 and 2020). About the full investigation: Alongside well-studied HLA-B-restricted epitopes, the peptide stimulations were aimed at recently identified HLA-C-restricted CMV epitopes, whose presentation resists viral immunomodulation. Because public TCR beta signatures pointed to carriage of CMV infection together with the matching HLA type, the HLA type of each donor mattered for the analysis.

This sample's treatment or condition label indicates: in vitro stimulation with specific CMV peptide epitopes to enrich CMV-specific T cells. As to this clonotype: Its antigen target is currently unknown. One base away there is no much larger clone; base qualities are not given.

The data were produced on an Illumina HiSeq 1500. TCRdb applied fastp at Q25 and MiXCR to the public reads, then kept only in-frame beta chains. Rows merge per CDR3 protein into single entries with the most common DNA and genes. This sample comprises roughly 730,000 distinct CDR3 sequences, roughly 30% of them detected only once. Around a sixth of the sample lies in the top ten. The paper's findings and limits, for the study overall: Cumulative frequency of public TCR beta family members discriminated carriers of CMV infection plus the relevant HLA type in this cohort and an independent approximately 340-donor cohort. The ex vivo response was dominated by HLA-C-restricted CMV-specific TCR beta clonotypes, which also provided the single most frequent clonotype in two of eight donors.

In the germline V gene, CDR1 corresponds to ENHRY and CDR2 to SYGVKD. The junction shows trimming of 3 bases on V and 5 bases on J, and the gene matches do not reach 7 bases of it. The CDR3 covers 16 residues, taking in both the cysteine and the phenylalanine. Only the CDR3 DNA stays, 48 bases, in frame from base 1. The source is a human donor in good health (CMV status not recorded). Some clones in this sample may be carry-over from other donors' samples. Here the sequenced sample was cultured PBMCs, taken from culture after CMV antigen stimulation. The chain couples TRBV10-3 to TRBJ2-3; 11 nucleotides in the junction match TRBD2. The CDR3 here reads CAISDPIAGGQDTQYF. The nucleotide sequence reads TGTGCCATCAGTGACCCTATAGCGGGGGGGCAAGATACGCAGTATTTT.